Following are 9 T cell receptor beta chains from one sample sequenced in a study of blood T cell repertoires in COVID-19. Sequencing was performed with immunoSEQ multiplex PCR; in TCRdb, only in-frame clones are kept and a portion is missing. The profile shows a few hundred thousand clones, roughly 84% of them singletons. The sample was peripheral blood. The receptors derive from a human donor in a cohort sampled during active COVID-19.

The chain recombines TRBV7-2 with TRBJ2-7; the match to TRBD1 covers 10 bases. CDR3 length: 14 residues. Germline-derived CDR1 and CDR2 are SGHTA and FQGNSA. V lost 5 bases and J lost 1; bases outside the gene matches: 2. In DNA, the CDR3 is TGTGCCAGCAGCCCGGACAGGGGGTCCTACGAGCAGTACTTC. This encodes CASSPDRGSYEQYF.

Concerning this clone itself: The sample has other DNA sequences that encode this CDR3 too. The chain is built from TRBV6-5 and TRBJ2-7; 12 bases line up with TRBD2. Germline CDR1 is MNHEY and CDR2 is SVGAGI. The CDR3 loop spans 15 amino acids. Trimming took 5 bases from V and 2 from J; bases not matched to a gene: 4. CDR3 coding DNA: TGTGCCAGCAGTCAACTAGCGGGGGGCCCCTACGAGCAGTACTTC. This gives the protein CASSQLAGGPYEQYF.

This chain uses TRBV7-9 with TRBJ2-1; 7 nucleotides match TRBD2. This CDR3 is built from 15 residues. Germline values: CDR1 SEHNR, CDR2 FQNEAQ (reference sequence). The trim removed 0 bases at V and 2 bases at J, leaving 1 base unmatched. CDR3 region: CASSLAGTTYNEQFF. In nucleotides, the CDR3 is TGTGCCAGCAGCTTAGCGGGGACTACCTACAATGAGCAGTTCTTC. The whole variable domain, filled in from reference TRBV7-9 and TRBJ2-1, reads DTGVSQNPRHKITKRGQNVTFRCDPISEHNRLYWYRQTLGQGPEFLTYFQNEAQLEKSRLLSDRFSAERPKGSFSTLEIQRTEQGDSAMYLCASSLAGTTYNEQFFGPGTRLTVL.

This clone was found a few times. The V and J genes are TRBV7-6 and TRBJ1-5; TRBD1 aligns across 7 bases. This CDR3 is 14 amino acids long. The trim removed 5 bases at V and 4 bases at J, leaving 5 bases unmatched. Germline CDR1 SGHVS, CDR2 FNYEAQ. The CDR3 reads CASSQVGQNQPQHF. The DNA for the CDR3 is TGTGCCAGCAGCCAGGTGGGACAGAATCAGCCCCAGCATTTT.

The J gene is TRBJ1-1, the V gene TRBV11-2; 7 nucleotides match TRBD1. V lost 5 bases, J lost 0 bases, and 6 bases stayed unmatched. CDR3 length: 15 amino acids. The germline CDR1 and CDR2 sequences are SGHAT and FQNNGV. The CDR3 DNA is TGTGCCAGCAGCGCCTTCAGGGGGTTGAACACTGAAGCTTTCTTT. Translation: CASSAFRGLNTEAFF.

This clone came up many times. V usage is TRBV5-1 and J usage is TRBJ1-6; D call uncertain. CDR1 SGHRS and CDR2 YFSETQ come from the germline V gene. The CDR3 contains 14 residues. Trimming stripped 3 bases from V and 15 bases from J, with 19 bases between. The CDR3 DNA follows: TGCGCCAGCAGCTCAACCACGTCTTCGCGCCTCCTCCACTTT. Residues: CASSSTTSSRLLHF.

This rearrangement joins TRBV3-1 (or the pseudogene TRBV3-2) to TRBJ1-6, with D possibly TRBD1 on 5 matching bases. There are 14 residues in the CDR3. The V gene's germline CDR1 is LGHDT and CDR2 YNNKEL (reference sequence). Trimming pared 6 bases from V and 6 bases from J, leaving 12 bases between. The CDR3 loop is CASRGLYLNSPLHF. The CDR3 DNA is TGTGCCAGCAGGGGGCTTTATCTTAATTCACCCCTCCACTTT.

The V gene is TRBV15, the J gene TRBJ1-5; perhaps TRBD1 as D (5 bases). The germline V and J ends were trimmed by 1 base and 11 bases, with 21 bases remaining between them. Germline CDR1 and CDR2: LNHNV and YYDKDF (reference sequence). This CDR3 is 16 amino acids long. CDR3 protein: CATSRGGNSPKGAQHF. CDR3 nucleotide sequence: TGTGCCACCAGCAGAGGGGGTAACTCGCCAAAAGGGGCCCAGCATTTT.

There are a few counts of this clone. The V and J genes are TRBV25-1 and TRBJ1-5; D is possibly TRBD1 (5 bases). V was shortened by 1 base and J by 0 bases, with 7 bases between the two germline ends. There are 15 residues in the CDR3. Germline CDR1 reads MGHDK; CDR2 reads SYGVNS. Here the CDR3 DNA reads TGTGCCAGCAGTGAATCAGGGTATAGCAATCAGCCCCAGCATTTT. This translates into CASSESGYSNQPQHF.